This TCR beta chain was identified in a study of cytomegalovirus exposure and HLA in healthy donors. Unmatched junction bases numbered 7, after V lost 2 bases and J lost 6 bases. CDR1 and CDR2 from the germline V gene are SGHTA and FQGTGA. CDR3 length: 15 amino acids. The PCR was carried out with 60 Vbeta primers and 13 Jbeta primers. The data were produced by immunoSEQ multiplex PCR, yet TCRdb's version contains in-frame clones alone and is incomplete. The table has some 180,000 clones, more than 60% seen once. Sequencing was carried out using PBMCs. The sequence came from a woman aged 55-70 years in good health and CMV-seropositive. V gene TRBV7-3 combines with J gene TRBJ2-1, with 7 bases fitting TRBD2. CDR3 residues: CASSLYLGRGNEQFF. The CDR3 DNA reads TGTGCCAGCAGCTTATATCTGGGGAGGGGCAATGAGCAGTTCTTC. Looking up the rest from reference TRBV7-3 and TRBJ2-1 gives the full variable domain: GAGVSQTPSNKVTEKGKYVELRCDPISGHTALYWYRQSLGQGPEFLIYFQGTGAADDSGLPNDRFFAVRPEGSVSTLKIQRTERGDSAVYLCASSLYLGRGNEQFFGPGTRLTVL.